These 19 T cell receptor beta chains share one sample of origin, sequenced in a study of blood T cell repertoires in COVID-19. Generated by immunoSEQ multiplex PCR, the TCRdb table keeps only in-frame clones and is missing some. Among 90,000 to 120,000 clones listed, about four fifths were seen once. Sequencing was carried out using peripheral blood. These receptors were collected from a human donor in a cohort sampled during active COVID-19.

This clone was detected only once. V is TRBV28 and J is TRBJ1-2; 7 positions match TRBD1. V trimming: 2 bases; J trimming: 0 bases; junction bases outside the gene matches: 18. CDR1 and CDR2 (germline): MDHEN, SYDVKM. The CDR3 covers 20 residues. The CDR3 nucleotides read TGTGCCAGCAGTTTAATCTCCGGACAGGAAGGAAAGTTATCTAACTATGGCTACACCTTC. Encoded protein: CASSLISGQEGKLSNYGYTF.

V is TRBV7-9 and J is TRBJ1-4; D unclear. CDR1 SEHNR and CDR2 FQNEAQ come from the germline V gene (reference sequence). V lost 3 bases and J 8 bases, leaving 25 bases between the germline ends. The CDR3 extends over 18 amino acids. The chain's CDR3 is CASSLRTTGSLVWEKLFF. In DNA, the CDR3 is TGTGCCAGCAGCTTGAGGACTACTGGCTCCCTGGTTTGGGAAAAACTGTTTTTT.

The genes are TRBV5-5 and TRBJ2-5, with a possible D match to TRBD2 (5 bases). The CDR3 has 15 amino acids. V was cut by 0 bases and J by 4 bases, with 13 bases left in between. The germline gives CDR1 SGHKS, CDR2 YYEKEE (reference sequence). The chain's CDR3 is CASSLEGSRVETQYF. The CDR3 DNA sequence: TGTGCCAGCAGCTTGGAGGGCTCGAGGGTAGAGACCCAGTACTTC.

The chain links TRBV7-2 to TRBJ1-2; D remains unclear. The CDR3 spans 11 residues. Germline CDR1 SGHTA, CDR2 FQGNSA. The germline V and J ends were trimmed by 5 bases and 1 base, with 2 bases remaining between them. The CDR3 DNA follows: TGTGCCAGCAGCCGTAACTATGGCTACACCTTC. Translation gives CASSRNYGYTF.

V gene TRBV7-2 combines with J gene TRBJ2-3, with 7 nucleotides matching TRBD2. This CDR3 contains 16 residues. The V and J ends lost 5 bases and 3 bases, in that order; junction bases with no gene match: 11. CDR1 is SGHTA and CDR2 is FQGNSA in the germline V gene. The CDR3 coding sequence is TGTGCCAGCAGCCGGGGGGTGGCGGGCGGGACAGATACGCAGTATTTT. Residues: CASSRGVAGGTDTQYF.

This clone was seen once. The chain has TRBV6-2 or TRBV6-3 and TRBJ1-1, with a tentative D call TRBD1 (5 bases). The CDR3 length is 14 residues. Germline V gene sequence: CDR1 MNHEY, CDR2 SVGEGT. V was trimmed by 2 bases and J by 5 bases, leaving 12 bases between them. The CDR3, as DNA: TGTGCCAGCAGTTACACGGGGGTAAGGACTGAAGCTTTCTTT. Translating gives CASSYTGVRTEAFF.

The rearrangement uses TRBV3-1 (or the pseudogene TRBV3-2) and TRBJ2-2; D might be TRBD2 (6 bases). Looked up from germline, CDR1 is LGHDT and CDR2 is YNNKEL (reference sequence). The V end was cut by 0 bases, the J end by 1 base, with 15 bases between. The CDR3 spans 18 residues. CDR3 sequence: CASSQDAPSSGNTGELFF. The CDR3 nucleotides are TGTGCCAGCAGCCAAGATGCTCCGAGTAGCGGGAACACCGGGGAGCTGTTTTTT.

The table lists this clone with a count of one. This sequence joins TRBV10-3 and TRBJ1-1; D perhaps matches TRBD1 (6 bases). The length of the CDR3 is 17 residues. V was clipped by 5 bases and J by 7 bases, with 26 bases between them. The V gene's germline CDR1 is ENHRY and CDR2 SYGVKD. CDR3: CAISQFLGGLGVGEAFF. As DNA, the CDR3 is TGTGCCATCAGTCAATTTCTCGGGGGGCTCGGGGTGGGTGAAGCTTTCTTT.

The CDR3 nucleotides read TGTGCCAGCAGTTCAATACAGGGGGGTAGCACAGATACGCAGTATTTT. Encoded protein: CASSSIQGGSTDTQYF. The chain is built from TRBV11-3 and TRBJ2-3; TRBD1 aligns across 8 bases. V lost 6 bases to trimming and J lost 0 bases; unmatched junction nucleotides: 8. The CDR3 length is 16 residues. Germline V gives CDR1 SGHNT, CDR2 YENEEA.

This chain connects TRBV4-1 to TRBJ1-5; 10 nucleotides line up with TRBD1. Germline V CDR1 and CDR2: MGHRA, YSYEKL. J lost 9 bases, V lost 0 bases, and 5 bases had no gene match. The CDR3 covers 15 residues. CDR3: CASSQETGGIRPQHF. The CDR3 DNA is TGCGCCAGCAGCCAAGAGACAGGGGGCATTCGGCCCCAGCATTTT.

This clone was counted once. The chain uses TRBV6-4 and TRBJ2-5, with D maybe TRBD1 (5 bases). The V and J ends lost 0 bases and 5 bases respectively, with 13 bases between them. CDR3 length: 15 amino acids. The V gene's germline CDR1 is MRHNA and CDR2 SNTAGT. CDR3 nucleotide sequence: TGTGCCAGCAGTGACTCGTCCCGCGCAGGGGAGACCCAGTACTTC. The encoded protein is CASSDSSRAGETQYF.

The chain employs TRBV14 and TRBJ2-5, with TRBD2 identical over 10 bases. The V and J ends lost 5 bases and 4 bases, in that order; junction bases with no gene match: 7. Germline CDR1 is SGHDN and CDR2 is FVKESK. This CDR3 is built from 15 residues. In DNA form, the CDR3 reads TGTGCCAGCAGCACAAGACGGACTAGCGGAGAGACCCAGTACTTC. The encoded protein is CASSTRRTSGETQYF.

The chain links TRBV7-6 to TRBJ2-2, with 9 nucleotides matching TRBD2. This CDR3 has 17 residues. Per the germline V gene, CDR1 is SGHVS and CDR2 is FNYEAQ. Unmatched junction bases numbered 9, after V lost 5 bases and J lost 2 bases. The CDR3, as DNA: TGTGCCAGCAGCCCAGTAGCGGGAGAATCTAACACCGGGGAGCTGTTTTTT. This gives the protein CASSPVAGESNTGELFF.

This sequence joins TRBV4-1 and TRBJ2-5; tentatively, D is TRBD2 (6 bases). The CDR3 totals 14 residues. V dropped 0 bases and J dropped 5 bases, with 10 bases sitting between them. Germline values: CDR1 MGHRA, CDR2 YSYEKL. CDR3 sequence: CASSQEEGRETQYF. CDR3 DNA: TGCGCCAGCAGCCAAGAGGAGGGTCGGGAGACCCAGTACTTC.

The V and J genes are TRBV27 and TRBJ1-6; possible D gene TRBD1, 5 bases. Germline CDR1 and CDR2: MNHEY and SMNVEV (reference sequence). Between the trimmed V and J ends, which lost 4 bases and 7 bases, there was a span of 23 bases. The CDR3 runs to 18 residues. CDR3 nucleotide sequence: TGTGCCAGCAGTTCGAAGATCTCACCATGGGGACTAAATTCACCCCTCCACTTT. Its translation is CASSSKISPWGLNSPLHF.

The V and J genes are TRBV20-1 and TRBJ1-4; 7 nucleotides line up with TRBD1. CDR1 and CDR2 from the germline V gene are DFQATT and SNEGSKA (reference sequence). The CDR3 runs to 11 residues. V lost 4 bases, J lost 15 bases, and 8 bases stayed unmatched. Written as DNA, the CDR3 is TGCAGTGCTATGATGGGACAGCTCTTGTTTTTT. It is translated as CSAMMGQLLFF.

The chain is built from TRBV7-7 and TRBJ2-3; 10 nucleotides match TRBD2. Germline V gene sequence: CDR1 SSHAT, CDR2 FNYEAQ (reference sequence). V was pared by 5 bases and J by 0 bases, with 11 bases of the junction left unmatched. CDR3 length: 18 amino acids. CDR3 sequence (DNA): TGTGCCAGCAGCCAGGGACTAGCGCGGGGCCCTAGCACAGATACGCAGTATTTT. Translated: CASSQGLARGPSTDTQYF.

The CDR3 region has the DNA TGTGCCAGCACCGCCGCGGGGGCCAAAAACATTCAGTACTTC. Translated, it gives CASTAAGAKNIQYF. This rearrangement joins TRBV6-5 to TRBJ2-4; tentatively, D is TRBD2 (6 bases). V lost 7 bases, J lost 1 base, and 11 bases lay in between. The CDR3 extends over 14 amino acids. Germline V gene sequence: CDR1 MNHEY, CDR2 SVGAGI.

The chain recombines TRBV7-2 with TRBJ2-2; a weak D match, TRBD1 (5 bases). CDR1 is SGHTA, CDR2 FQGNSA, per germline. This CDR3 spans 16 amino acids. With 2 bases removed from V and 5 bases from J, the gap between germline ends came to 15 bases. Here the CDR3 DNA reads TGTGCCAGCAGCTTAATTCCAGGGTCATATACCGGGGAGCTGTTTTTT. Encoded protein: CASSLIPGSYTGELFF.